This T cell receptor (beta chain) was recorded in a study of T cell responses to AZD1222 COVID-19 vaccine. A word on this clone: What it binds is unknown.

Study results and limitations: Spike-wide coverage was observed for vaccine-associated CD4 TCRs, with dominant responses at 160-218 and 743-854. Females made up more of the donors, who were largely white British, and clonal diversity may have come out too low. Spike-specific TCR breadth and depth were elevated following two AZD1222 doses. Seropositive AZD1222 recipients at baseline numbered only 6 or 7.

Generated by immunoSEQ multiplex PCR, the TCRdb table keeps only in-frame clones and is missing some. The sample lists 100,000 to 150,000 clones; over 75% were seen once. This TCR derives from an adult in good health. Sequences were derived from peripheral blood, sampled on day 0 of AZD1222 vaccination.

The DNA for the CDR3 is TGTGCCATCAGTGATCCAAGACAGACCCGGGGCGATGAAAAACTGTTTTTT. The encoded protein is CAISDPRQTRGDEKLFF. The chain uses TRBV10-3 and TRBJ1-4; D might be TRBD1 (5 bases). The CDR3 totals 17 residues. Germline V gene data show CDR1 as ENHRY and CDR2 as SYGVKD. Trimming left V 3 bases short and J 6 bases short, with 20 bases between.